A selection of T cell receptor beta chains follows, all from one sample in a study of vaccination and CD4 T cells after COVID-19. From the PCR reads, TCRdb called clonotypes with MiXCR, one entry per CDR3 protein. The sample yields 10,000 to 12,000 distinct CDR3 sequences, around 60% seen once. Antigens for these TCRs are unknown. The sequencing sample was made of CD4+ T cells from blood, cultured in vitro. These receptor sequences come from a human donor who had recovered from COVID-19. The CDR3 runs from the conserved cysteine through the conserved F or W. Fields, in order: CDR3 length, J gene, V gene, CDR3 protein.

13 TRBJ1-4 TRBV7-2 CASSPPGGVKLFF
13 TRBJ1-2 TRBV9 CASSYRTGMGYTF
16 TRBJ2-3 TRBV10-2 CASSESRWEGPDTQYF
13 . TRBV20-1 CSAPGTRRETQYF
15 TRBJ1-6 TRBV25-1 CASSEYSGIGSPLHF
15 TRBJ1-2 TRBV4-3 CASSQEKSRTYGYTF
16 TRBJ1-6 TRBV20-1 CSARAPPGTANSPLHF
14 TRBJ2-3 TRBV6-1 CASRAATGADTQYF
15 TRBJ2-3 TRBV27 CASSPYRGGTDTQYF
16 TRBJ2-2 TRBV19 CASSQTVAVNTGELFF
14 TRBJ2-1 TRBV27 CASTSWDRNNEQFF
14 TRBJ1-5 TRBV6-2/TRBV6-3 CASSYSSGRQPQHF
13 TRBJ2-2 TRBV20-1 CSASRENTGELFF
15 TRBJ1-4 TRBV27 CASSPTVAGDEKLFF
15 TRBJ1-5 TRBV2 CASSEIGREDQPQHF
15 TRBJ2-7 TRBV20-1 CSARGGRGGSYEQYF
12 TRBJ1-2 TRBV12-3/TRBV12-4 CASSFARAGYTF
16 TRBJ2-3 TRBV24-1 CATSDPGTSSPDTQYF
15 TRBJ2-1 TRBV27 CASRAGTSGTNEQFF
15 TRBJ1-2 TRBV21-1 CASSKARQGAHGYTF
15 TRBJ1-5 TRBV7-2 CASSSQRGGGQPQHF
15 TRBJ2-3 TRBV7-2 CASSLAGTSPDTQYF
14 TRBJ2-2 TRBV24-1 CATSVPGGSGELFF
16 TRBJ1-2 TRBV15 CATSRDRRGTENGYTF
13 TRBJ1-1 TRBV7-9 CASSLEGLTEAFF
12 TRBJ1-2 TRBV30 CAWSVLTGGYTF
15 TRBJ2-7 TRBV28 CASSLPTGAIAEQYF
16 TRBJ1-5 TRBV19 CASSSHSPSGNQPQHF
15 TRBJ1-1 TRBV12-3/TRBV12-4 CASSRGQGGLTEAFF
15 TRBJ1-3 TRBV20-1 CSARAGTTRGNTIYF
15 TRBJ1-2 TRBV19 CASSITAGADYGYTF
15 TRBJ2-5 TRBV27 CASSLSGSVLETQYF
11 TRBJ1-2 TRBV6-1 CASSETYGYTF
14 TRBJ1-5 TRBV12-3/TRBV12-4 CASSRGDVRQPQHF
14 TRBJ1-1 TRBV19 CASSIDRRGTEAFF
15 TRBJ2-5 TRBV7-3 CASSLAGNRQETQYF
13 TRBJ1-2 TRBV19 CASTHRAASAYTF
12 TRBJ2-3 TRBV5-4 CASSEQGPAQYF
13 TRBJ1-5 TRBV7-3 CASSLMAGQPQHF
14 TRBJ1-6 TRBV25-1 CASSEGARNSPLHF
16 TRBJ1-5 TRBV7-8 CASSLEFGYGNQPQHF
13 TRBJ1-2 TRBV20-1 CSARGTQWKSYTF
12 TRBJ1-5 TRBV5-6 CASSLGSQPQHF
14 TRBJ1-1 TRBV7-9 CASSPPALNTEAFF
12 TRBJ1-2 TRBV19 CASQSGGGGYTF
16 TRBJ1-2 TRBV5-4 CASRLGGALTSGGYTF
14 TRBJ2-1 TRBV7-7 CASSLGQGNNEQFF
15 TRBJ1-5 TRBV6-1 CASIISWTGNQPQHF
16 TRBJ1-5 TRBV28 CASSSSGAWRNQPQHF
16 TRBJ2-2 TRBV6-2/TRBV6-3 CASIHPASANTGELFF
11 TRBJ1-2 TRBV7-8 CASSLRGGYTF
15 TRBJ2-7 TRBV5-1 CASSLQGSTTYEQYF
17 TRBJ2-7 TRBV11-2 CASRNPLSGRASYEQYF
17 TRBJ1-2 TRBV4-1 CASSPGKGRGKIDGYTF
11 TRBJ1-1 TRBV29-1 CSVQRHTEAFF
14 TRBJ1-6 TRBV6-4 CASSDGSSNSPLHF
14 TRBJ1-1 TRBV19 CASIDRATNTEAFF
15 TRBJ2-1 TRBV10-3 CAIRTGTGAYNEQFF
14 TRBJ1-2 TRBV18 CASSPRTGDYGYTF